The 12 T cell receptor beta chains in this list originate from one sample, sequenced in a study of shared clonotypes between healthy human individuals. The protocol was immunoSEQ multiplex PCR, while the TCRdb copy is restricted to in-frame clones and leaves out a portion. This sample has approximately 2.5 million clones, with 90% to 95% found just once. Sequences were obtained from naive CD4+ T cells sorted from blood. Subset: CD45RA+ positively selected. The receptor set was obtained from a young man in good health.

This clone was seen just once. V usage is TRBV18 and J usage is TRBJ1-2, with a tentative D call TRBD1 (6 bases). Trimming took 6 bases from V and 6 from J, leaving 20 bases between them. The CDR3 contains 15 residues. The germline gives CDR1 KGHSH, CDR2 LQKENI. DNA of the CDR3: TGTGCCAGCTCCCCCCCCGCTCGGGACACTCATGGCTACACCTTC. Translation: CASSPPARDTHGYTF.

This clone occurred once. The chain couples TRBV5-4 to TRBJ2-7; 12 bases fit TRBD2. From germline, CDR1 is SGHNT and CDR2 YYREEE (reference sequence). The CDR3 has 17 residues. V shed 3 bases, J shed 5 bases, and the junction held 12 bases outside the gene matches. This CDR3 is CASSSGLAGASVDEQYF. CDR3 sequence (DNA): TGTGCCAGCAGCTCGGGACTAGCGGGCGCCTCGGTCGACGAGCAGTACTTC.

The rearrangement joins TRBV2 to TRBJ2-1; no reliable D call. Germline CDR1 SNHLY, CDR2 FYNNEI. This CDR3 contains 13 residues. V lost 2 bases and J 9 bases, leaving 11 bases between the germline ends. CDR3 nucleotides: TGTGCCAGCAGTGAATTCGCGGCAGGTGAGCAGTTCTTC. Amino acid sequence: CASSEFAAGEQFF.

V is TRBV10-3 and J is TRBJ2-1, with TRBD2 identical over 7 bases. This CDR3 has 15 residues. The J segment lost 5 bases and the V segment lost 4 bases, leaving 8 bases of the junction unmatched. Germline V gene lookup returns CDR1 ENHRY and CDR2 SYGVKD. Here the CDR3 reads CAISVGGGTDNEQFF. The CDR3 nucleotides are TGTGCCATCAGTGTTGGGGGGGGAACCGACAATGAGCAGTTCTTC.

As regards this clone: Relative to the germline gene, one junction end is altered; a read error may explain this. The J gene is TRBJ2-5, the V gene TRBV7-7; D call uncertain. Germline lookup yields CDR1 SSHAT and CDR2 FNYEAQ (reference sequence). The CDR3 sequence is 14 residues long. The CDR3 loop is CASSLWSGQETQYF. The CDR3 DNA reads as TGTGCTAGCAGCTTATGGTCCGGGCAAGAGACCCAGTACTTC.

This chain uses TRBV9 with TRBJ2-2; 9 nucleotides match TRBD2. The CDR3 length is 16 residues. Germline V CDR1 and CDR2: SGDLS, YYNGEE. V lost 4 bases to trimming and J lost 4 bases; unmatched junction nucleotides: 8. CDR3 coding DNA: TGTGCCAGCAGCACAACTAGCGGGCTTGCCACCGGGGAGCTGTTTTTT. As protein: CASSTTSGLATGELFF.

This clone appeared a single time. The rearrangement uses TRBV2 and TRBJ2-5; D gene ambiguous. The J call may be wrong; the DNA end is better matched by TRBJ2-7. CDR1 is SNHLY, CDR2 FYNNEI, per germline. CDR3 length equals 13 residues. The DNA for the CDR3 is TGTGCCAGCAGTGGAGTAGGGTCCTACGAGCAGTACTTC. This codes for CASSGVGSYEQYF.

The genes are TRBV7-6 and TRBJ2-7, with D perhaps being TRBD1 or TRBD2 (5 bases each). The CDR3 length is 14 residues. The V end was cut by 5 bases, the J end by 3 bases, with 14 bases between. Germline CDR1 SGHVS, CDR2 FNYEAQ. CDR3 DNA sequence: TGTGCCAGCAGCGGAGGCCAGGGATTCTACGAGCAGTACTTC. Translation gives CASSGGQGFYEQYF.

V and J are TRBV11-3 and TRBJ2-2, with D unclear. V shed 2 bases and J shed 1 base, with 8 bases lying between them. Germline CDR1 reads SGHNT; CDR2 reads YENEEA. The CDR3 length is 15 residues. The CDR3 region has the DNA TGTGCCAGCAGCTTACACCAAATGAACACCGGGGAGCTGTTTTTT. Residues: CASSLHQMNTGELFF.

V is TRBV6-5 and J is TRBJ2-7; 9 positions agree with TRBD2. Trimming at V came to 4 bases and at J to 4 bases, leaving 11 bases not matched to a gene. The CDR3 covers 16 residues. Germline V CDR1 and CDR2: MNHEY, SVGAGI. The DNA of the CDR3 is TGTGCCAGCAGTTCCGGACTAGCGCCTACTAAATACGAGCAGTACTTC. This translates into CASSSGLAPTKYEQYF.

The rearrangement uses TRBV6-1 and TRBJ1-1, with a tentative D call TRBD1 (6 bases). The V gene lost 4 bases and the J gene lost 4 bases, with 13 bases spanning the gap. This CDR3 contains 14 residues. Germline V CDR1 and CDR2: MNHNS, SASEGT. The CDR3 region is CASSGGAVGTEAFF. For the CDR3, the DNA is TGTGCCAGCAGTGGGGGGGCAGTAGGCACTGAAGCTTTCTTT.

The rearrangement links TRBV6-4 to TRBJ2-7; no clear D. This CDR3 is 16 amino acids long. Germline lookup yields CDR1 MRHNA and CDR2 SNTAGT. V was shortened by 8 bases and J by 3 bases, with 23 bases between the two germline ends. The CDR3 here is CASSFSAEKVSYEQYF. The CDR3 DNA sequence: TGTGCCAGCTCCTTTTCGGCGGAAAAAGTGAGCTACGAGCAGTACTTC.